These 29 T cell receptor beta chains came from one sample sequenced in a study of blood T cell repertoires in COVID-19. The data were produced by immunoSEQ multiplex PCR, yet TCRdb's version contains in-frame clones alone and is incomplete. The profile covers 120,000 or so clones, with about four fifths appearing a single time and about 18% taken by the ten largest. Sample: peripheral blood. Every receptor here comes from a man aged 30 to 39 with COVID-19, enrolled during active disease.

Regarding this clone: The same CDR3 can be traced to other DNA sequences in this sample. The V and J genes are TRBV5-1 and TRBJ2-1, with D hard to call. Germline V gene lookup returns CDR1 SGHRS and CDR2 YFSETQ. The CDR3 contains 11 residues. The V gene lost 3 bases and the J gene lost 4 bases, with 2 bases spanning the gap. Here the CDR3 reads CASSSYNEQFF. DNA for the CDR3: TGCGCCAGCAGCTCTTACAATGAGCAGTTCTTC.

The chain recombines TRBV10-3 with TRBJ2-7, with TRBD2 matching 9 bases. V shed 5 bases, J shed 3 bases, and the junction held 20 bases outside the gene matches. The CDR3 contains 19 residues. CDR1 and CDR2 from the germline V gene are ENHRY and SYGVKD. In nucleotides, the CDR3 is TGTGCCATCAGTAAAAATGTGGGCAGTGGACTAGCGAGGGACTACGAGCAGTACTTC. Its translation is CAISKNVGSGLARDYEQYF.

The rearrangement uses TRBV10-2 and TRBJ2-2; 12 nucleotides align to TRBD2. The CDR3 length is 17 residues. Germline loops: CDR1 WSHSY, CDR2 SAAADI. V lost 8 bases and J lost 0; bases outside the gene matches: 7. In DNA form, the CDR3 reads TGCGCCAGCGTTGGACTAGCGGGATCCCCGAACACCGGGGAGCTGTTTTTT. Translating gives CASVGLAGSPNTGELFF.

This clone was counted only a few times. The chain recombines TRBV6-6 with TRBJ1-4; 9 nucleotides agree with TRBD1. The length of the CDR3 is 13 residues. Germline V gene lookup returns CDR1 MNHNY and CDR2 SVGAGI (reference sequence). With 6 bases clipped from V and 8 bases from J, the junction kept 4 bases outside the gene matches. The CDR3 loop reads CASRRGQGEKLFF. The CDR3 DNA follows: TGTGCCAGCAGACGGGGACAGGGCGAAAAACTGTTTTTT.

This chain joins TRBV30 and TRBJ1-6; TRBD1 aligns across 7 bases. CDR3 size: 17 residues. J was trimmed by 4 bases and V by 1 base; bases with no gene match: 10. Germline V CDR1 and CDR2: GTSNPN, SVGIG (reference sequence). The CDR3 reads CAWSGSDRSPYNSPLHF. The CDR3 DNA reads as TGTGCCTGGAGTGGATCGGACAGGAGCCCTTATAATTCACCCCTCCACTTT.

The chain joins TRBV19 to TRBJ2-3, with 7 bases lining up with TRBD2. Germline V gene sequence: CDR1 LNHDA, CDR2 SQIVND (reference sequence). With 1 base clipped from V and 3 bases from J, the junction kept 1 base outside the gene matches. This CDR3 spans 14 amino acids. DNA for the CDR3: TGTGCCAGTAGTATAGCGGGGGGAACAGATACGCAGTATTTT. Encoded protein: CASSIAGGTDTQYF.

The chain is built from TRBV5-1 and TRBJ2-7; D remains ambiguous. This CDR3 contains 13 residues. The germline V gene has CDR1 SGHRS and CDR2 YFSETQ. The V end was cut by 1 base, the J end by 6 bases, with 11 bases between. The CDR3 is CASSLSRLGEQYF. CDR3 nucleotides: TGCGCCAGCAGCTTGTCTAGATTGGGCGAGCAGTACTTC.

This chain links TRBV27 with TRBJ2-7; TRBD1 aligns across 8 bases. The J segment lost 5 bases and the V segment lost 4 bases, leaving 10 bases of the junction unmatched. Germline CDR1 and CDR2: MNHEY and SMNVEV (reference sequence). The CDR3 extends over 15 amino acids. For the CDR3, the DNA is TGTGCCAGCAGTTACCTAAGGACAGGGAGAAACGAGCAGTACTTC. Protein: CASSYLRTGRNEQYF.

The chain combines TRBV11-3 with TRBJ2-1; 8 bases align to TRBD2. V gave up 5 bases and J gave up 5 bases; unmatched junction bases: 17. Germline V CDR1 and CDR2: SGHNT, YENEEA. The CDR3 totals 18 residues. For the CDR3, the DNA is TGTGCCAGCAGCCATATTGAGATAGTAGCGGGGCCCCACAATGAGCAGTTCTTC. It translates to CASSHIEIVAGPHNEQFF.

The chain carries TRBV5-8 and TRBJ1-2; D is unclear. The CDR3 runs 14 residues. V was cut by 2 bases and J by 2 bases, with 10 bases left in between. In germline, CDR1 is SGHTS, CDR2 YDEGEE. The CDR3 nucleotides read TGTGCCAGCAGCTTAGAACCGGGGAACTATGGCTACACCTTC. Translated, it gives CASSLEPGNYGYTF.

The V and J genes are TRBV7-9 and TRBJ2-1; 7 nucleotides align to TRBD2. This CDR3 region has 13 residues. V lost 2 bases, J lost 15 bases, and 10 bases stayed unmatched. Germline CDR1 is SEHNR and CDR2 is FQNEAQ (reference sequence). CDR3 DNA: TGTGCCAGCAGCTTATCGGCGGGAGTGGGGGGGTTCTTC. This sequence encodes CASSLSAGVGGFF. Drawing the rest from reference TRBV7-9 and TRBJ2-1, the complete variable domain is DTGVSQNPRHKITKRGQNVTFRCDPISEHNRLYWYRQTLGQGPEFLTYFQNEAQLEKSRLLSDRFSAERPKGSFSTLEIQRTEQGDSAMYLCASSLSAGVGGFFGPGTRLTVL.

The CDR3 DNA reads TGCGCCAGCAGCTTGGGACAAGCCCCGGGGGGCTACACCTTC. Protein sequence: CASSLGQAPGGYTF. The chain has TRBV5-1 and TRBJ1-2, with D hard to call. The CDR3 is made up of 14 amino acids. V was shortened by 0 bases and J by 8 bases, with 14 bases between the two germline ends. Germline V gene sequence: CDR1 SGHRS, CDR2 YFSETQ. Full variable domain (rest looked up from reference TRBV5-1 and TRBJ1-2): KAGVTQTPRYLIKTRGQQVTLSCSPISGHRSVSWYQQTPGQGLQFLFEYFSETQRNKGNFPGRFSGRQFSNSRSEMNVSTLELGDSALYLCASSLGQAPGGYTFGSGTRLTVV.

The chain recombines TRBV5-1 with TRBJ1-5; 7 bases map to TRBD1. The CDR3 consists of 15 residues. V dropped 0 bases and J dropped 7; count of bases not matched to a gene: 7. Germline assignment: CDR1 SGHRS and CDR2 YFSETQ. The CDR3 spells CASSLGEGAGQPQHF. CDR3 bases: TGCGCCAGCAGCTTGGGAGAGGGGGCCGGGCAGCCCCAGCATTTT.

The chain is built from TRBV9 and TRBJ2-7; 8 bases fit TRBD2. With 2 bases clipped from V and 5 bases from J, the junction kept 3 bases outside the gene matches. Germline CDR1 SGDLS, CDR2 YYNGEE. CDR3 length: 13 residues. CDR3 sequence (DNA): TGTGCCAGCAGCGTGGGACTAGTCAACGAGCAGTACTTC. It encodes CASSVGLVNEQYF. The complete variable domain, with remaining parts taken from reference TRBV9 and TRBJ2-7, reads DSGVTQTPKHLITATGQRVTLRCSPRSGDLSVYWYQQSLDQGLQFLIQYYNGEERAKGNILERFSAQQFPDLHSELNLSSLELGDSALYFCASSVGLVNEQYFGPGTRLTVT.

This clone was counted once. The chain joins TRBV2 to TRBJ1-1; perhaps TRBD1 as D (6 bases). The CDR3 runs to 15 residues. From germline, CDR1 is SNHLY and CDR2 FYNNEI. The V and J ends lost 6 bases and 1 base respectively, with 15 bases between them. This chain's CDR3 is CASRLVGHRNTEAFF. The DNA for the CDR3 is TGTGCCAGCAGGCTCGTGGGACACCGGAACACTGAAGCTTTCTTT.

This clone showed up just a few times. The rearrangement uses TRBV5-4 and TRBJ1-3; 9 bases map to TRBD1. This CDR3 spans 16 amino acids. V dropped 3 bases and J dropped 4; count of bases not matched to a gene: 8. Germline values: CDR1 SGHNT, CDR2 YYREEE (reference sequence). DNA of the CDR3: TGTGCCAGCAGCTATCTGGACAGGGGTAAGGGAAACACCATATATTTT. This codes for CASSYLDRGKGNTIYF.

The rearrangement uses TRBV19 and TRBJ2-7, with D tentatively TRBD2 (5 bases). CDR3 size: 15 residues. Germline CDR1 and CDR2: LNHDA and SQIVND (reference sequence). Trimming pared 6 bases from V and 3 bases from J, leaving 18 bases between. CDR3 amino acids: CASSQFSGSIYEQYF. DNA of the CDR3: TGTGCCAGTAGCCAGTTCAGCGGCAGTATCTACGAGCAGTACTTC.

The genes are TRBV10-3 and TRBJ1-4; D is unresolved. The CDR3 sequence is 13 residues long. Germline lookup yields CDR1 ENHRY and CDR2 SYGVKD. V was cut by 4 bases and J by 8 bases, with 11 bases left in between. The CDR3 region is CAISGSVEEKLFF. The CDR3 DNA is TGTGCCATCAGTGGTTCGGTTGAGGAAAAACTGTTTTTT.

V gene TRBV27 combines with J gene TRBJ2-7; the D gene is possibly TRBD1 (6 bases). V was pared by 4 bases and J by 3 bases, with 16 bases between. The CDR3 runs to 15 residues. CDR1 is MNHEY and CDR2 is SMNVEV in the germline V gene (reference sequence). The DNA of the CDR3 is TGTGCCAGCAGTTCCCTCGCAGGGGCCATCTACGAGCAGTACTTC. Its translation is CASSSLAGAIYEQYF.

This chain connects TRBV18 to TRBJ1-5; maybe TRBD1 (6 bases). The germline V gene encodes CDR1 KGHSH and CDR2 LQKENI. This CDR3 region has 15 residues. V lost 3 bases, J lost 3 bases, and 12 bases lay in between. The CDR3 here is CASSPGQSPNQPQHF. The CDR3 DNA is TGTGCCAGCTCACCGGGACAAAGCCCCAATCAGCCCCAGCATTTT.

The gene calls are TRBV5-6 and TRBJ2-7; 9 bases are a match to TRBD1. This CDR3 is 16 amino acids long. J gave up 9 bases and V 2 bases, and 15 bases lay outside the gene matches. Germline lookup yields CDR1 SGHDT and CDR2 YYEEEE. The DNA of the CDR3 is TGTGCCAGCAGCTTAATGCCGGGACAGGGTCTTTCCGGGCAGTACTTC. The encoded protein is CASSLMPGQGLSGQYF. The full variable domain, completed using reference TRBV5-6 and TRBJ2-7, is DAGVTQSPTHLIKTRGQQVTLRCSPKSGHDTVSWYQQALGQGPQFIFQYYEEEERQRGNFPDRFSGHQFPNYSSELNVNALLLGDSALYLCASSLMPGQGLSGQYFGPGTRLTVT.

The chain has TRBV6-1 and TRBJ2-4, with 8 bases lining up with TRBD1. Germline lookup yields CDR1 MNHNS and CDR2 SASEGT. There are 16 residues in the CDR3. Germline trimming cut 3 bases from V and 0 bases from J; bases unmatched to any gene: 4. The CDR3 region is CASSEPGQVAKNIQYF. The CDR3 nucleotides read TGTGCCAGCAGTGAGCCGGGACAGGTAGCCAAAAACATTCAGTACTTC.

V gene TRBV27 combines with J gene TRBJ2-7; no definite D call. Germline-derived CDR1 and CDR2 are MNHEY and SMNVEV (reference sequence). The V and J ends lost 5 bases and 3 bases respectively, with 20 bases between them. The CDR3 has 16 amino acids. Here the CDR3 reads CASSAYSDPEDYEQYF. The CDR3 DNA is TGTGCCAGCAGTGCCTACAGTGACCCTGAAGACTACGAGCAGTACTTC.

V is TRBV12-3 or TRBV12-4 and J is TRBJ2-2; D possibly corresponds to TRBD2 (6 bases). Between the trimmed V and J ends, which lost 6 bases and 7 bases, there was a span of 12 bases. This CDR3 comprises 13 residues. The CDR3 coding sequence is TGTGCCAGCAGAATTATGGGAGGCGGGGAGCTGTTTTTT. Translation gives CASRIMGGGELFF.

The chain uses TRBV7-2 and TRBJ1-1; D is possibly TRBD1 (5 bases). Germline V gene lookup returns CDR1 SGHTA and CDR2 FQGNSA. Trimming shortened V by 5 bases and J by 4 bases, and 17 bases separated the two germline ends. There are 15 residues in the CDR3. CDR3 amino acids: CASSPWAAGGTEAFF. In nucleotides, the CDR3 is TGTGCCAGCAGCCCTTGGGCGGCGGGGGGCACTGAAGCTTTCTTT.

The chain is built from TRBV4-3 and TRBJ1-4; D not resolved. The V end was cut by 3 bases, the J end by 8 bases, with 16 bases between. The CDR3 is made up of 15 amino acids. Germline CDR1 is LGHNA and CDR2 is YSLEER. This chain's CDR3 is CASSHNSGLAEKLFF. CDR3 in DNA: TGCGCCAGCAGCCACAACAGCGGTTTAGCGGAAAAACTGTTTTTT.

The chain is built from TRBV12-3 or TRBV12-4 and TRBJ2-3; D might be TRBD1 (6 bases). The V and J ends lost 6 bases and 14 bases respectively, with 18 bases between them. This CDR3 has 12 amino acids. The CDR3 DNA reads TGTGCCAGCAGCAGACAGGAATTGAAAGGGTATTTT. Its translation: CASSRQELKGYF.

The chain recombines TRBV2 with TRBJ1-4; TRBD1 agrees at 7 bases. V trimming: 5 bases; J trimming: 7 bases; junction bases outside the gene matches: 10. CDR3 length equals 15 residues. CDR1 is SNHLY, CDR2 FYNNEI, per germline. DNA for the CDR3: TGTGCCAGCAGTAAGGACAGGTCGGGGCCTGAAAAACTGTTTTTT. Protein: CASSKDRSGPEKLFF.

This clone has only one observation. The chain is built from TRBV5-4 and TRBJ2-2; D perhaps matches TRBD2 (6 bases). The CDR3 contains 15 residues. Trimming removed 4 bases at V and 2 bases at J, with 12 bases between. Per the germline V gene, CDR1 is SGHNT and CDR2 is YYREEE (reference sequence). The DNA of the CDR3 is TGTGCCAGCAGCAAGGGACTCCCAAACACCGGGGAGCTGTTTTTT. Protein sequence: CASSKGLPNTGELFF.